Sequencing of this TCR beta chain was carried out in a study of shared clonotypes between healthy human individuals. Researchers ran the assay at a deep level. On ten immunoSEQ deep assay plates, unsorted PBMC DNA was sequenced. In the original processing: Junction-only sequences produced by ImmunoSEQ had no quality scores, so filtering differed. This table comes from immunoSEQ multiplex PCR, and its TCRdb copy is limited to in-frame clones, with some not included. V, J and clone size are taken as reported in that table, and D and trimming were inferred from the DNA itself. The sample includes some 490,000 clones, approximately 80% of them seen just once. V was clipped by 6 bases and J by 4 bases, with 18 bases between them. Germline-derived CDR1 and CDR2 are MRHNA and SNTAGT. The CDR3 covers 15 residues. Study-wide points: Blood alone was sampled, and tissue repertoires likely differ.

A few counts support this clone. Its antigen is not known. The sequencing sample was made of PBMCs. This chain joins TRBV6-4 and TRBJ1-1; D gene ambiguous. This sequence originates from a woman aged 40 to 50 in good health. Some clones in this sample may be carry-over from other donors' samples. CDR3 bases: TGTGCCAGCAGCCCGGAGATGTCCGGAAGCACTGAAGCTTTCTTT. The encoded protein is CASSPEMSGSTEAFF.